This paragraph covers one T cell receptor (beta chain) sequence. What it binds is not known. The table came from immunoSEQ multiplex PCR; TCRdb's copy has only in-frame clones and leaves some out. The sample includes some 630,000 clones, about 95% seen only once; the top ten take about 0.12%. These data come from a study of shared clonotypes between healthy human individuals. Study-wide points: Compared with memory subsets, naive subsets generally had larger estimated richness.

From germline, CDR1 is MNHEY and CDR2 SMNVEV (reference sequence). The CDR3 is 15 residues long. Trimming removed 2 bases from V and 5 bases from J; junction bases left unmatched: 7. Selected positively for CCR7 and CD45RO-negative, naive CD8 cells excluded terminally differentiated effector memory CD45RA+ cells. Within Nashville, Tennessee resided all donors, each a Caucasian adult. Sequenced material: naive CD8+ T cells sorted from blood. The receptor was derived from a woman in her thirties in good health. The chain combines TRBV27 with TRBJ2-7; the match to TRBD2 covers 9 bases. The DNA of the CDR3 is TGTGCCAGCAGTTTAAGGGCGGGAGGGCCTGACGAGCAGTACTTC. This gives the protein CASSLRAGGPDEQYF.